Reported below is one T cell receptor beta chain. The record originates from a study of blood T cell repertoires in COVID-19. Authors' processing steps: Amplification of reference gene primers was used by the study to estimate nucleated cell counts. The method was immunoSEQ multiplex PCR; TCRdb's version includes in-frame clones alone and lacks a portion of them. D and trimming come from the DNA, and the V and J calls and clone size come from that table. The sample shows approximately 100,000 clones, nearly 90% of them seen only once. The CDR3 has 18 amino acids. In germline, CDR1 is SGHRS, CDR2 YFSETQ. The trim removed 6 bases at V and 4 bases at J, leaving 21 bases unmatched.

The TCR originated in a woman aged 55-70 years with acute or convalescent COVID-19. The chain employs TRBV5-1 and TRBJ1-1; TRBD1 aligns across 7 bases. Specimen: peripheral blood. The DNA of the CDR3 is TGCGCCAGCACCTCTGTGCCGGGACAGTCCTCAATAGGCACTGAAGCTTTCTTT. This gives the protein CASTSVPGQSSIGTEAFF.